A selection of T cell receptor beta chains follows, all from one sample in a study of T cell repertoires in cytomegalovirus infection. TCRdb processed the reads anew with MiXCR; each CDR3 protein has one entry. The sample yields roughly 230,000 distinct CDR3 sequences, under 25% seen once. Sequencing used CD8+ T cells from PBMCs. These TCRs come from a human donor in good health (CMV status not recorded). Some clones in this sample may be carry-over from other donors' samples. CDR3s include the opening cysteine and the closing phenylalanine or tryptophan. Each record gives: J gene, V gene, clone size, D gene, CDR3 DNA, CDR3 protein. D genes are given only for firm matches. Size is stated for part of the rows, as once, few or many counts, or as a class when the clone is expanded.

J gene: TRBJ1-1
V gene: TRBV28
clone size: few
D gene: -
CDR3 DNA: TGTGCCAGCAGCCACGTCACGGGGGGCACTGAAGCTTTCTTT
CDR3 protein: CASSHVTGGTEAFF

J gene: TRBJ2-3
V gene: TRBV7-3
clone size: many
D gene: -
CDR3 DNA: TGTGCCAGCAGCCTCGGACCCTTGGATACGCAGTATTTT
CDR3 protein: CASSLGPLDTQYF

J gene: TRBJ1-1
V gene: TRBV19
clone size: few
D gene: -
CDR3 DNA: TGTGCCAGTATGAGGGGAACAGGGTTGAACACTGAAGCTTTCTTT
CDR3 protein: CASMRGTGLNTEAFF

J gene: TRBJ2-2
V gene: TRBV12-3/TRBV12-4
clone size: many
D gene: -
CDR3 DNA: TGTGCCAGCAGGGCAGGCTTGGGGTCTACGAACACCGGGGAGCTGTTTTTT
CDR3 protein: CASRAGLGSTNTGELFF

J gene: TRBJ1-1
V gene: TRBV7-6
clone size: -
D gene: TRBD1
CDR3 DNA: TGTGCCAGCAGCAAGACAGGGGGCGCGGAGACTGAAGCTTTCTTT
CDR3 protein: CASSKTGGAETEAFF

J gene: TRBJ2-7
V gene: TRBV12-3/TRBV12-4
clone size: -
D gene: TRBD1
CDR3 DNA: TGTGCCAGCAGGGGGGGACAGGGATCTCGCGAGCAGTACTTC
CDR3 protein: CASRGGQGSREQYF

J gene: TRBJ2-5
V gene: TRBV28
clone size: few
D gene: -
CDR3 DNA: TGTGCCAGCAGTTTCCGTACTAGCCCCTATCTGCAGTACTTC
CDR3 protein: CASSFRTSPYLQYF

J gene: TRBJ1-1
V gene: TRBV7-2
clone size: many
D gene: -
CDR3 DNA: TGTGCCAGCAGCAGACCGACGGGGATGAACACTGAAGCTTTCTTT
CDR3 protein: CASSRPTGMNTEAFF

J gene: TRBJ2-7
V gene: TRBV28
clone size: many
D gene: TRBD1
CDR3 DNA: TGTGCCAGCAGTCCCTCCGACAGGGTGTACGAGCAGTACTTC
CDR3 protein: CASSPSDRVYEQYF

J gene: TRBJ2-5
V gene: TRBV5-6
clone size: -
D gene: -
CDR3 DNA: TGTGCCAGCAGCTTGTCTCTGGCGAGGGAAGAGACCCAGTACTTC
CDR3 protein: CASSLSLAREETQYF

J gene: TRBJ2-5
V gene: TRBV7-2
clone size: few
D gene: TRBD2
CDR3 DNA: TGTGCCAGCAGTTTGGGACGGGGGGTCCAAGAGACCCAGTACTTC
CDR3 protein: CASSLGRGVQETQYF

J gene: TRBJ2-1
V gene: TRBV6-5
clone size: once
D gene: TRBD1
CDR3 DNA: TGTGCCAGCAGCCGACAGGGCGGGTACAATGAGCAGTTCTTC
CDR3 protein: CASSRQGGYNEQFF

J gene: TRBJ2-7
V gene: TRBV28
clone size: medium-sized
D gene: -
CDR3 DNA: TGTGCCAGCAGTTTACCTTCCTCACTACTTGGGGGCGAGCAGTACTTC
CDR3 protein: CASSLPSSLLGGEQYF

J gene: TRBJ2-1
V gene: TRBV29-1
clone size: many
D gene: -
CDR3 DNA: TGCAGCGCCGTCGACAGGACCTCCTACAATGAGCAGTTCTTC
CDR3 protein: CSAVDRTSYNEQFF

J gene: TRBJ2-2
V gene: TRBV25-1
clone size: many
D gene: -
CDR3 DNA: TGTGCCAGCAGTGGGGTGAACACCGGGGAGCTGTTTTTT
CDR3 protein: CASSGVNTGELFF

J gene: TRBJ2-7
V gene: TRBV20-1
clone size: few
D gene: -
CDR3 DNA: TGCAGTGCTAGAGGGACAACCCTCTCCTACGAGCAGTACTTC
CDR3 protein: CSARGTTLSYEQYF

J gene: TRBJ2-7
V gene: TRBV20-1
clone size: many
D gene: -
CDR3 DNA: TGCAGTTCAAGGGAGGCGTCCTACGAGCAGTACTTC
CDR3 protein: CSSREASYEQYF

J gene: TRBJ2-3
V gene: TRBV29-1
clone size: -
D gene: -
CDR3 DNA: TGCAGCGTTGACCTGTATGGGAGGTCTGTCACAGATACGCAGTATTTT
CDR3 protein: CSVDLYGRSVTDTQYF

J gene: TRBJ1-2
V gene: TRBV7-2
clone size: many
D gene: -
CDR3 DNA: TGTGCCAGCAGCTTAGCGGTCGCCAGCGACTATGGCTACACCTTC
CDR3 protein: CASSLAVASDYGYTF

J gene: TRBJ2-1
V gene: TRBV7-2
clone size: many
D gene: TRBD1
CDR3 DNA: TGTGCCAGCAGCTTAGGGACAGGGAATGAGCAGTTCTTC
CDR3 protein: CASSLGTGNEQFF

J gene: TRBJ1-2
V gene: TRBV6-1
clone size: many
D gene: -
CDR3 DNA: TGTGCCAGCAGTGCCTACAGGGATGGCTACACCTTC
CDR3 protein: CASSAYRDGYTF

J gene: TRBJ2-7
V gene: TRBV5-1
clone size: many
D gene: TRBD2
CDR3 DNA: TGCGCCAGCAGCTTGGACGGGAGGGAATTCGAGCAGTACTTC
CDR3 protein: CASSLDGREFEQYF

J gene: TRBJ2-5
V gene: TRBV14
clone size: many
D gene: -
CDR3 DNA: TGTGCCAGCAGCCAAGTTCGTTCGGCAGAAGAGACCCAGTACTTC
CDR3 protein: CASSQVRSAEETQYF

J gene: TRBJ2-2
V gene: TRBV12-3/TRBV12-4
clone size: few
D gene: -
CDR3 DNA: TGTGCCAACGCGGAGTCGAACACCGGGGAGCTGTTTTTT
CDR3 protein: CANAESNTGELFF

J gene: TRBJ2-1
V gene: TRBV5-4
clone size: -
D gene: -
CDR3 DNA: TGTGCCAGCAGCGGCGGGACAGTAAATGAGCAGTTCTTC
CDR3 protein: CASSGGTVNEQFF

J gene: TRBJ2-5
V gene: TRBV29-1
clone size: few
D gene: TRBD1
CDR3 DNA: TGCAGCGTTGGGGGACAGTTCCCACGAGAGACCCAGTACTTC
CDR3 protein: CSVGGQFPRETQYF

J gene: TRBJ2-3
V gene: TRBV7-2
clone size: many
D gene: -
CDR3 DNA: TGTGCCAGCAGCGCGGCAGGAGATACGCAGTATTTT
CDR3 protein: CASSAAGDTQYF

J gene: TRBJ1-2
V gene: TRBV6-5
clone size: -
D gene: -
CDR3 DNA: TGTGCCAGCAGTTACCAAAATGAAGGTGTAAACTATGGCTACACCTTC
CDR3 protein: CASSYQNEGVNYGYTF

J gene: TRBJ1-6
V gene: TRBV20-1
clone size: -
D gene: -
CDR3 DNA: TGCAGTGCTAGAGATTCGCCCCTGTCACCCCTCCACTTT
CDR3 protein: CSARDSPLSPLHF

J gene: TRBJ1-2
V gene: TRBV6-5
clone size: -
D gene: -
CDR3 DNA: TGTGCCAGCAGTTACCAGGGACTTGCCTATGGCTACACCTTC
CDR3 protein: CASSYQGLAYGYTF

J gene: TRBJ2-1
V gene: TRBV11-2
clone size: many
D gene: -
CDR3 DNA: TGTGCCAGCAGCTTAGTGAGCGGACAGTACAATGAGCAGTTCTTC
CDR3 protein: CASSLVSGQYNEQFF

J gene: TRBJ1-1
V gene: TRBV3-1
clone size: once
D gene: -
CDR3 DNA: TGTGCCAGCAGCCAAGATATATACAGGCTGAACACTGAAGCTTTCTTT
CDR3 protein: CASSQDIYRLNTEAFF

J gene: TRBJ2-4
V gene: TRBV2
clone size: few
D gene: TRBD2
CDR3 DNA: TGTGCCAGCATGGGAGGGACGGCCAAAAACATTCAGTACTTC
CDR3 protein: CASMGGTAKNIQYF

J gene: TRBJ1-1
V gene: TRBV29-1
clone size: -
D gene: -
CDR3 DNA: TGCAGCGTTTACAGGAGGGAGAGCACTGAAGCTTTCTTT
CDR3 protein: CSVYRRESTEAFF

J gene: TRBJ2-1
V gene: TRBV28
clone size: -
D gene: TRBD2
CDR3 DNA: TGTGCCAGCAGTTTAGTAGCGGGGGGGCCGTATGGTGAGCAGTTCTTC
CDR3 protein: CASSLVAGGPYGEQFF

J gene: TRBJ2-7
V gene: TRBV5-4
clone size: -
D gene: -
CDR3 DNA: TGTGCCAGCAGCAGTATCGTCCGGGACGAGCAGTACTTC
CDR3 protein: CASSSIVRDEQYF

J gene: TRBJ2-2
V gene: TRBV7-9
clone size: many
D gene: -
CDR3 DNA: TGTGCCAGCAGCCTGGGACATTGGGAGCTGTTTTTT
CDR3 protein: CASSLGHWELFF

J gene: TRBJ2-7
V gene: TRBV7-9
clone size: many
D gene: -
CDR3 DNA: TGTGCCAGCAGGGGGTTGGCAGGGGAGTCCTACGAGCAGTACTTC
CDR3 protein: CASRGLAGESYEQYF

J gene: TRBJ2-2
V gene: TRBV5-1
clone size: -
D gene: -
CDR3 DNA: TGCGCCAGCAGCTTCGTCGTGAACACCGGGGAGCTGTTTTTT
CDR3 protein: CASSFVVNTGELFF

J gene: TRBJ2-5
V gene: TRBV20-1
clone size: -
D gene: -
CDR3 DNA: TGCAGTGCTAGAGATCTCGGCAGGCAAGAGACCCAGTACTTC
CDR3 protein: CSARDLGRQETQYF

J gene: TRBJ2-1
V gene: TRBV12-3/TRBV12-4
clone size: -
D gene: -
CDR3 DNA: TGTGCCAGCAGTTTTCTCGTTACTGATGAGCAGTTCTTC
CDR3 protein: CASSFLVTDEQFF

J gene: TRBJ2-1
V gene: TRBV5-1
clone size: few
D gene: -
CDR3 DNA: TGCGCCAGCAGCTTGAACCCCGGGGAGCAGTTCTTC
CDR3 protein: CASSLNPGEQFF

J gene: TRBJ2-2
V gene: TRBV4-1
clone size: -
D gene: -
CDR3 DNA: TGCGCCAGCAGCCAAGGTCTAGCGCCCTTGGCCGGGGAGCTGTTTTTT
CDR3 protein: CASSQGLAPLAGELFF

J gene: TRBJ2-1
V gene: TRBV7-4
clone size: many
D gene: -
CDR3 DNA: TGTGCCAGCAGCTTAAGGGACCCGGCCCGGTTCTTC
CDR3 protein: CASSLRDPARFF

J gene: TRBJ1-1
V gene: TRBV7-8
clone size: many
D gene: TRBD1
CDR3 DNA: TGTGCCAGCAGCGATATGGGACAGAGCAAGGGTACTGAAGCTTTCTTT
CDR3 protein: CASSDMGQSKGTEAFF